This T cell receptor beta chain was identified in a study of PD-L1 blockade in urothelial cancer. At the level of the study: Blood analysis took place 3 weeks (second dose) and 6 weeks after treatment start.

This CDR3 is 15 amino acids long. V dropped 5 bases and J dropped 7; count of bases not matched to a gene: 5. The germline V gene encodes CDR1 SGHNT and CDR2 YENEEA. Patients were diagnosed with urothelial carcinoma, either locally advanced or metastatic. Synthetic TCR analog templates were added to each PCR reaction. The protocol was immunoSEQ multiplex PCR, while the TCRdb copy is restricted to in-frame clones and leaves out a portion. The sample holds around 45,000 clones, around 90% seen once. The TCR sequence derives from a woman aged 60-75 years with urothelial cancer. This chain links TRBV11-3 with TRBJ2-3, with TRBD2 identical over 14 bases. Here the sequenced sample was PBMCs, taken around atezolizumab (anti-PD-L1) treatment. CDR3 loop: CASSPGLAGGNTQYF. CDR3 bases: TGTGCCAGCAGCCCCGGACTAGCGGGAGGTAATACGCAGTATTTT.